These 30 T cell receptor beta chains were sequenced from one sample in a study of PD-1 blockade in classical Hodgkin lymphoma. All trial patients relapsed after autologous stem cell transplantation. TCRdb keeps only in-frame clones here, not all; method: immunoSEQ multiplex PCR. The sample holds 57,000 or so clones, about nine tenths seen once. Sequencing was performed on peripheral blood mononuclear cells (PBMCs), taken at baseline. The source is a human donor with classical Hodgkin lymphoma.

This chain connects TRBV11-1 to TRBJ1-6, with D possibly TRBD1 on 6 matching bases. From germline, CDR1 is SGHAT and CDR2 FQDESV (reference sequence). The CDR3 runs 16 residues. Trimming left V 6 bases short and J 9 bases short, with 21 bases between. CDR3 loop: CASRRNNRVFSSPLHF. CDR3 nucleotide sequence: TGTGCCAGCAGACGAAATAACAGGGTGTTTAGTTCACCCCTCCACTTT.

This clone was recorded once. The CDR3 DNA sequence: TGTGCCAGCAGGACTCGAACAAACTTCGGGGGCTACACCTTC. Its protein product is CASRTRTNFGGYTF. The rearrangement joins TRBV6-5 to TRBJ1-2, with D hard to call. V was cut by 6 bases and J by 8 bases, with 19 bases left in between. This CDR3 comprises 14 residues. From germline, CDR1 is MNHEY and CDR2 SVGAGI.

This chain connects TRBV19 to TRBJ2-2; maybe TRBD1 (5 bases). Germline V gene data show CDR1 as LNHDA and CDR2 as SQIVND (reference sequence). Trimming removed 5 bases from V and 0 bases from J, with 7 bases in between. The CDR3 is 14 amino acids. The CDR3 loop is CASSLQANTGELFF. The CDR3 DNA reads TGTGCCAGTAGTCTACAGGCGAACACCGGGGAGCTGTTTTTT.

The CDR3 nucleotides are TGTGCCACCAAGCCGGGGACATTTTACTTCCACTATGGCTACACCTTC. Its translation: CATKPGTFYFHYGYTF. The rearrangement joins TRBV15 to TRBJ1-2, with D perhaps TRBD1 (6 bases). Per the germline V gene, CDR1 is LNHNV and CDR2 is YYDKDF (reference sequence). The CDR3 runs 16 residues. Between the trimmed V and J ends, which lost 7 bases and 3 bases, there was a span of 21 bases.

This sequence joins TRBV28 and TRBJ2-3; D is uncertain. The CDR3 has 14 residues. CDR1 and CDR2 (germline): MDHEN, SYDVKM. Trimming cost V 5 bases and J 2 bases, with 11 bases left between them. CDR3 in DNA: TGTGCCAGCAGTATGGACCGCGACACAGATACGCAGTATTTT. Translated, it gives CASSMDRDTDTQYF.

In DNA, the CDR3 is TGTGCCAGCCGAACCGGGGGTGGAACAGATACGCAGTATTTT. Amino acids: CASRTGGGTDTQYF. The chain employs TRBV28 and TRBJ2-3, with D tentatively TRBD2 (6 bases). The CDR3 is 14 residues long. Germline V lookup: CDR1 MDHEN, CDR2 SYDVKM. Trimming took off 8 bases at V and 3 bases at J, with 15 bases between the two ends.

The V and J genes are TRBV30 and TRBJ2-5; D ambiguous. V was pared by 5 bases and J by 4 bases, with 11 bases between. CDR1 is GTSNPN and CDR2 is SVGIG in the germline V gene (reference sequence). This CDR3 has 12 amino acids. For the CDR3, the DNA is TGTGCCTGGTCCCTAGAAGGAGAGACCCAGTACTTC. Its protein is CAWSLEGETQYF.

The chain couples TRBV18 to TRBJ1-1; D is unclear. The CDR3 is made up of 12 amino acids. Trimming pared 3 bases from V and 6 bases from J, leaving 8 bases between. CDR1 is KGHSH, CDR2 LQKENI, per germline. CDR3 DNA: TGTGCCAGCTCACCCCTGGTTTCTGAAGCTTTCTTT. Translated, it gives CASSPLVSEAFF.

As DNA, the CDR3 is TGTGCCACCAGCAGAGATCGGGGGGCAACGGAGCCCCAGCATTTT. Its protein is CATSRDRGATEPQHF. The V call is TRBV15, the J call TRBJ1-5; TRBD1 might be the D (6 bases). Trimming removed 0 bases at V and 8 bases at J, with 14 bases between. The germline gives CDR1 LNHNV, CDR2 YYDKDF (reference sequence). The CDR3 has 15 residues.

The CDR3 coding sequence is TGTGCCAGCAGCTTAGGAAGGACTTGGGCGGCAGATACGCAGTATTTT. Its protein is CASSLGRTWAADTQYF. The rearrangement links TRBV11-2 to TRBJ2-3, with TRBD2 as a possible D gene (5 bases). CDR3 length equals 16 residues. With 1 base removed from V and 4 bases from J, the gap between germline ends came to 15 bases. Germline V gene lookup returns CDR1 SGHAT and CDR2 FQNNGV.

This chain connects TRBV9 to TRBJ2-6; D is perhaps TRBD2 (5 bases). Germline loops: CDR1 SGDLS, CDR2 YYNGEE. Trimming pared 4 bases from V and 2 bases from J, leaving 10 bases between. The CDR3 contains 15 residues. This CDR3 reads CASSQPGTGANVLTF. The CDR3, as DNA: TGTGCCAGCAGCCAGCCGGGAACTGGGGCCAACGTCCTGACTTTC.

The V call is TRBV5-1, the J call TRBJ2-2; 11 bases match TRBD1. V shed 3 bases, J shed 6 bases, and the junction held 7 bases outside the gene matches. Germline values: CDR1 SGHRS, CDR2 YFSETQ. This CDR3 has 16 amino acids. In DNA form, the CDR3 reads TGCGCCAGCAGCTCACAACGGACAGGGGGCGCCGGGGAGCTGTTTTTT. Protein sequence: CASSSQRTGGAGELFF.

The V gene is TRBV27, the J gene TRBJ1-4; no clear D gene. This CDR3 region has 14 residues. Trimming left V 4 bases short and J 0 bases short, with 6 bases between. Germline V gene lookup returns CDR1 MNHEY and CDR2 SMNVEV (reference sequence). CDR3 sequence reads: CASSWGATNEKLFF. CDR3 nucleotide sequence: TGTGCCAGCAGTTGGGGTGCAACTAATGAAAAACTGTTTTTT.

CDR3 in amino acids: CASSESTRGTEAFF. In nucleotides, the CDR3 is TGTGCCAGCAGTGAATCGACAAGGGGGACTGAAGCTTTCTTT. This chain uses TRBV6-1 with TRBJ1-1, with D possibly matching TRBD1 (6 bases). V dropped 2 bases and J dropped 5 bases, with 12 bases sitting between them. The germline CDR1 and CDR2 sequences are MNHNS and SASEGT. The CDR3 is 14 amino acids.

The rearrangement uses TRBV29-1 and TRBJ1-5; no clear D. Trimming took off 4 bases at V and 4 bases at J, with 11 bases between the two ends. The V gene's germline CDR1 is SQVTM and CDR2 ANQGSEA. This CDR3 comprises 13 residues. The CDR3 sequence: CSVGSAANQPQHF. In DNA form, the CDR3 reads TGCAGCGTTGGGTCGGCCGCAAATCAGCCCCAGCATTTT.

The rearrangement joins TRBV7-8 to TRBJ2-3; unclear D gene. The CDR3 covers 16 residues. Per germline, CDR1 SGHVS and CDR2 FQNEAQ. V was pared by 0 bases and J by 1 base, with 11 bases between. Here the CDR3 reads CASSLAVVHGTDTQYF. CDR3 nucleotides: TGTGCCAGCAGCTTAGCCGTGGTTCATGGCACAGATACGCAGTATTTT.

CDR3 loop: CASSVAGAQYGYTF. For the CDR3, the DNA is TGTGCCAGCAGCGTGGCTGGGGCCCAGTATGGCTACACCTTC. The chain carries TRBV9 and TRBJ1-2, with a tentative D call TRBD1 (5 bases). Germline V gene lookup returns CDR1 SGDLS and CDR2 YYNGEE. The V gene lost 2 bases and the J gene lost 5 bases, with 13 bases spanning the gap. The CDR3 is 14 residues long.

J is TRBJ1-3 and V is TRBV5-6; no firm D call. The V gene lost 1 base and the J gene lost 0 bases, with 5 bases spanning the gap. There are 14 residues in the CDR3. Germline V gives CDR1 SGHDT, CDR2 YYEEEE. DNA of the CDR3: TGTGCCAGCAGCTTGAGCATCTCTGGAAACACCATATATTTT. Protein sequence: CASSLSISGNTIYF.

J is TRBJ1-2 and V is TRBV11-2; the D gene is possibly TRBD1 (6 bases). The CDR3 length is 14 residues. Germline V gene lookup returns CDR1 SGHAT and CDR2 FQNNGV. V shed 5 bases and J shed 8 bases, with 18 bases lying between them. Written as DNA, the CDR3 is TGTGCCAGCAGCAGCCGACAGGTCCTCTGGGGCTACACCTTC. Its protein is CASSSRQVLWGYTF.

V and J are TRBV6-5 and TRBJ1-3, with a tentative D call TRBD1 (6 bases). The CDR3 totals 15 residues. Between the trimmed V and J ends, which lost 2 bases and 8 bases, there was a span of 16 bases. CDR1 MNHEY and CDR2 SVGAGI come from the germline V gene. The CDR3 DNA is TGTGCCAGCAGTTACGGGGGCCTCTTGGCGGACACCATATATTTT. It yields the protein CASSYGGLLADTIYF.

This chain connects TRBV2 to TRBJ1-1, with 7 bases identical to TRBD1. Germline CDR1 and CDR2: SNHLY and FYNNEI. This CDR3 has 13 residues. V shed 5 bases and J 2 bases; nucleotides not matched to a gene: 2. CDR3 loop: CASSWDRNTEAFF. The CDR3 nucleotides are TGTGCCAGCAGTTGGGACAGAAACACTGAAGCTTTCTTT.

The V and J genes are TRBV10-3 and TRBJ2-2; D uncertain. This CDR3 contains 15 residues. Germline V lookup: CDR1 ENHRY, CDR2 SYGVKD. V dropped 7 bases and J dropped 0 bases, with 12 bases sitting between them. The CDR3 loop reads CAITPSAANTGELFF. The CDR3 region has the DNA TGTGCCATCACCCCCTCGGCCGCGAACACCGGGGAGCTGTTTTTT.

The chain combines TRBV5-6 with TRBJ2-5; TRBD2 is a possible D gene (6 bases). Germline-derived CDR1 and CDR2 are SGHDT and YYEEEE. Trimming removed 4 bases at V and 0 bases at J, with 16 bases between. The CDR3 spans 16 residues. CDR3 coding DNA: TGTGCCAGCAGCCACGGCACGGGGGACCACCAAGAGACCCAGTACTTC. This translates into CASSHGTGDHQETQYF.

The rearrangement links TRBV2 to TRBJ1-4; maybe TRBD1 (5 bases). The CDR3 contains 14 residues. The germline V gene has CDR1 SNHLY and CDR2 FYNNEI. V was shortened by 3 bases and J by 4 bases, with 9 bases between the two germline ends. CDR3: CASSETDFNEKLFF. CDR3 coding DNA: TGTGCCAGCAGTGAGACAGACTTTAATGAAAAACTGTTTTTT.

J is TRBJ2-7 and V is TRBV9, with 8 bases fitting TRBD1. The CDR3 runs 14 residues. Germline V CDR1 and CDR2: SGDLS, YYNGEE. Unmatched junction bases numbered 3, after V lost 0 bases and J lost 4 bases. The CDR3 DNA reads as TGTGCCAGCAGCGTAGCAGGGGGCGAGTACGAGCAGTACTTC. Protein sequence: CASSVAGGEYEQYF.

V gene TRBV7-2 combines with J gene TRBJ2-7; 8 bases agree with TRBD2. Germline assignment: CDR1 SGHTA and CDR2 FQGNSA. The CDR3 has 15 amino acids. The junction had 13 bases not matched to a gene; V was cut back by 5 bases and J by 7 bases. CDR3 sequence reads: CASSPEAIAGWEQYF. CDR3 in DNA: TGTGCCAGCAGCCCCGAAGCAATAGCGGGGTGGGAGCAGTACTTC. The full variable domain, with the rest looked up from reference TRBV7-2 and TRBJ2-7, is GAGVSQSPSNKVTEKGKDVELRCDPISGHTALYWYRQSLGQGLEFLIYFQGNSAPDKSGLPSDRFSAERTGGSVSTLTIQRTQQEDSAVYLCASSPEAIAGWEQYFGPGTRLTVT.

The chain has TRBV7-6 and TRBJ2-5; 9 positions match TRBD2. CDR1 and CDR2 (germline): SGHVS, FNYEAQ. With V trimmed by 1 base and J by 4 bases, 4 bases remained unmatched. CDR3 length equals 15 residues. The CDR3 DNA reads as TGTGCCAGCAGCTTAGTTCTAGCGGGGATAGAGACCCAGTACTTC. It translates to CASSLVLAGIETQYF. Using reference TRBV7-6 and TRBJ2-5 for the parts outside the CDR3, the full variable domain is GAGVSQSPRYKVTKRGQDVALRCDPISGHVSLYWYRQALGQGPEFLTYFNYEAQQDKSGLPNDRFSAERPEGSISTLTIQRTEQRDSAMYRCASSLVLAGIETQYFGPGTRLLVL.

The rearrangement joins TRBV10-3 to TRBJ2-1; TRBD2 is a possible D gene (6 bases). CDR1 ENHRY and CDR2 SYGVKD come from the germline V gene. V dropped 4 bases and J dropped 6 bases, with 16 bases sitting between them. This CDR3 comprises 15 residues. The CDR3 protein is CAISAGGAPGNEQFF. The CDR3 region has the DNA TGTGCCATCAGTGCCGGGGGAGCCCCGGGCAATGAGCAGTTCTTC.

The chain uses TRBV9 and TRBJ2-7; 7 bases are a match to TRBD1. Losses at the gene ends were 0 bases for V and 2 bases for J; bases not matched to a gene: 2. The CDR3 has 14 residues. From germline, CDR1 is SGDLS and CDR2 YYNGEE. The chain's CDR3 is CASSVGDSTYEQYF. CDR3 bases: TGTGCCAGCAGCGTAGGGGACAGCACCTACGAGCAGTACTTC.

The gene calls are TRBV11-2 and TRBJ2-1; D perhaps matches TRBD2 (6 bases). V shed 3 bases and J shed 6 bases, with 9 bases lying between them. The CDR3 loop spans 13 amino acids. Germline values: CDR1 SGHAT, CDR2 FQNNGV. The DNA of the CDR3 is TGTGCCAGCAGCTTCCGGGACTTCAATGAGCAGTTCTTC. Amino acid sequence: CASSFRDFNEQFF.